Listed here are 26 T cell receptor beta chains from one sample, sequenced in a study of shared clonotypes between healthy human individuals. TCRdb keeps only in-frame clones here, not all; method: immunoSEQ multiplex PCR. The sample contains 2 million to 2.5 million clones, 80% to 95% of which appear only once. The sequenced sample was naive CD4+ T cells from PBMCs. Indicated subset: CD45RA+ positively selected. These receptors came from a man aged 18 to 29 in good health. Some clones in this sample may be carry-over from other donors' samples.

The chain recombines TRBV19 with TRBJ1-5; tentative D call: TRBD1 (5 bases). The CDR3 length is 16 residues. Per germline, CDR1 LNHDA and CDR2 SQIVND (reference sequence). The germline V and J ends were trimmed by 8 bases and 1 base, with 18 bases remaining between them. The DNA for the CDR3 is TGTGCCAGTCTGGACCAGGGAAGTGGGAGCAATCAGCCCCAGCATTTT. Encoded protein: CASLDQGSGSNQPQHF.

This chain uses TRBV7-2 with TRBJ2-1; 8 nucleotides align to TRBD2. Losses at the gene ends were 1 base for V and 4 bases for J; bases not matched to a gene: 6. CDR1 and CDR2 from the germline V gene are SGHTA and FQGNSA. The CDR3 runs to 16 residues. The CDR3 nucleotides are TGTGCCAGCAGCTTAGGATTAGCGGGGCGGTACAATGAGCAGTTCTTC. Translating gives CASSLGLAGRYNEQFF.

In the case of this clone: One junction end disagrees with the germline gene, perhaps due to a read error. J is TRBJ2-6 and V is TRBV7-9, with a weak D call TRBD1 (5 bases). Per germline, CDR1 SEHNR and CDR2 FQNEAQ (reference sequence). The CDR3 spans 18 residues. The CDR3 nucleotides are TGTGCCAACAGCTTACCGATTGGGGCCCCCTCCGGGGCCAACGTCCTGACTTTC. It codes for CANSLPIGAPSGANVLTF.

This chain uses TRBV7-2 with TRBJ1-1, with 7 positions matching TRBD1. Trimming removed 3 bases from V and 1 base from J; junction bases left unmatched: 2. The CDR3 has 14 amino acids. Germline V gene lookup returns CDR1 SGHTA and CDR2 FQGNSA. The CDR3 nucleotides are TGTGCCAGCAGCTTCCGGGACAGGAACACTGAAGCTTTCTTT. Residues: CASSFRDRNTEAFF.

This sequence joins TRBV19 and TRBJ1-2; D gene ambiguous. This CDR3 contains 9 residues. Germline CDR1 is LNHDA and CDR2 is SQIVND (reference sequence). V was clipped by 7 bases and J by 8 bases, with 5 bases between them. CDR3 loop: CASMGGYTF. For the CDR3, the DNA is TGTGCCAGTATGGGAGGCTACACCTTC.

This chain connects TRBV28 to TRBJ2-7; the match to TRBD1 covers 7 bases. The CDR3 length is 14 residues. Germline-derived CDR1 and CDR2 are MDHEN and SYDVKM. With 7 bases clipped from V and 1 base from J, the junction kept 7 bases outside the gene matches. The CDR3 sequence is CASTKYRGSYEQYF. Written as DNA, the CDR3 is TGTGCCAGCACCAAATACAGGGGATCCTACGAGCAGTACTTC. The full variable domain, in which reference TRBV28 and TRBJ2-7 provide the parts outside the CDR3, is DVKVTQSSRYLVKRTGEKVFLECVQDMDHENMFWYRQDPGLGLRLIYFSYDVKMKEKGDIPEGYSVSREKKERFSLILESASTNQTSMYLCASTKYRGSYEQYFGPGTRLTVT.

V and J are TRBV2 and TRBJ1-3; the D is unclear. The V and J ends lost 3 bases and 0 bases respectively, with 9 bases between them. The CDR3 loop spans 15 amino acids. The germline gives CDR1 SNHLY, CDR2 FYNNEI. The CDR3, as DNA: TGTGCCAGCAGTGATTTGGGAGGCTCTGGAAACACCATATATTTT. Translated: CASSDLGGSGNTIYF.

The chain joins TRBV5-1 to TRBJ2-1; D is possibly TRBD1 (6 bases). Between the trimmed V and J ends, which lost 4 bases and 0 bases, there was a span of 14 bases. The CDR3 is made up of 16 amino acids. Germline V CDR1 and CDR2: SGHRS, YFSETQ. CDR3 protein: CASSQTTGSSYNEQFF. In DNA, the CDR3 is TGCGCCAGCAGCCAGACTACAGGGAGCTCCTACAATGAGCAGTTCTTC.

The chain recombines TRBV28 with TRBJ1-2, with 7 bases that match TRBD1. The CDR3 length is 14 residues. Per germline, CDR1 MDHEN and CDR2 SYDVKM. With V trimmed by 8 bases and J by 4 bases, 10 bases remained unmatched. This CDR3 reads CASAFTGAPYGYTF. In DNA form, the CDR3 reads TGTGCCAGCGCATTCACAGGGGCGCCCTATGGCTACACCTTC.

This sequence joins TRBV5-4 and TRBJ2-5, with a weak D call TRBD1 (5 bases). Germline V gene sequence: CDR1 SGHNT, CDR2 YYREEE (reference sequence). This CDR3 has 16 amino acids. Deletions cut 3 bases from V and 1 base from J, with 16 bases between. CDR3 bases: TGTGCCAGCAGCTCGCCTCGGCAGGGTCGCCAAGAGACCCAGTACTTC. Its protein product is CASSSPRQGRQETQYF.

The chain links TRBV7-2 to TRBJ1-5; 8 positions match TRBD1. The CDR3 consists of 19 residues. Trimming at V came to 4 bases and at J to 0 bases, leaving 14 bases not matched to a gene. The germline gives CDR1 SGHTA, CDR2 FQGNSA. CDR3 in DNA: TGTGCCAGCAGCTCCAACAGGGGGTATACGGCTTATAGCAATCAGCCCCAGCATTTT. Protein product: CASSSNRGYTAYSNQPQHF.

V is TRBV28 and J is TRBJ1-3, with TRBD1 as a possible D gene (5 bases). The V end was cut by 3 bases, the J end by 0 bases, with 9 bases between. The CDR3 is made up of 15 amino acids. Germline assignment: CDR1 MDHEN and CDR2 SYDVKM. DNA for the CDR3: TGTGCCAGCAGTTTGACAGCCTTCTCTGGAAACACCATATATTTT. Translation: CASSLTAFSGNTIYF.

The chain couples TRBV27 to TRBJ2-7, with 8 bases fitting TRBD2. Germline V gene sequence: CDR1 MNHEY, CDR2 SMNVEV (reference sequence). Germline trimming cut 5 bases from V and 9 bases from J; bases unmatched to any gene: 27. This CDR3 region has 19 residues. The CDR3 nucleotides are TGTGCCAGCAGTGAATTAGGGATAAACCCGGGACTAGTGTTCTTGGGGCAGTACTTC. Its translation is CASSELGINPGLVFLGQYF.

The chain combines TRBV28 with TRBJ2-7, with D maybe TRBD2 (6 bases). Trimming stripped 5 bases from V and 5 bases from J, with 22 bases between. The CDR3 sequence is 16 residues long. CDR1 and CDR2 from the germline V gene are MDHEN and SYDVKM. The CDR3 spells CASSDAGSGRLHEQYF. DNA of the CDR3: TGTGCCAGCAGTGATGCGGGGTCAGGGAGACTCCACGAGCAGTACTTC.

The V call is TRBV5-1, the J call TRBJ2-3; 7 bases are a match to TRBD1. This CDR3 has 14 amino acids. With V trimmed by 0 bases and J by 8 bases, 6 bases remained unmatched. Germline loops: CDR1 SGHRS, CDR2 YFSETQ. CDR3 residues: CASSLVQGQGTQYF. CDR3 DNA: TGCGCCAGCAGCTTGGTACAGGGGCAGGGTACGCAGTATTTT.

A remark on this clone: Within the sample, other DNA sequences also encode this same CDR3. The DNA of the CDR3 is TGCGCCAGCAGCTTGGGATTCACGAACACCGGGGAGCTGTTTTTT. This sequence encodes CASSLGFTNTGELFF. The chain joins TRBV5-1 to TRBJ2-2, with unresolved D. Trimming removed 0 bases from V and 0 bases from J, with 6 bases in between. Germline CDR1 reads SGHRS; CDR2 reads YFSETQ. The CDR3 has 15 residues.

The V call is TRBV27, the J call TRBJ2-3, with TRBD1 as a possible D gene (6 bases). Per germline, CDR1 MNHEY and CDR2 SMNVEV (reference sequence). The CDR3 covers 15 residues. The V and J ends lost 5 bases and 4 bases respectively, with 16 bases between them. This CDR3 is CASSPDRIRADTQYF. Here the CDR3 DNA reads TGTGCCAGCAGTCCCGACAGGATAAGGGCAGATACGCAGTATTTT.

This sequence joins TRBV5-5 and TRBJ2-5; possibly TRBD1 or TRBD2 for D (5 bases each). This CDR3 contains 13 residues. CDR1 is SGHKS and CDR2 is YYEKEE in the germline V gene (reference sequence). The V end was cut by 4 bases, the J end by 1 base, with 8 bases between. This CDR3 reads CASSRGTQETQYF. As DNA, the CDR3 is TGTGCCAGCAGCCGAGGGACCCAAGAGACCCAGTACTTC.

The chain uses TRBV7-9 and TRBJ1-5; TRBD1 aligns across 8 bases. V lost 5 bases and J lost 6; bases outside the gene matches: 12. Germline assignment: CDR1 SEHNR and CDR2 FQNEAQ (reference sequence). The CDR3 sequence is 16 residues long. The CDR3 region is CASSPVGQGEGQPQHF. The CDR3 DNA is TGTGCCAGCAGCCCAGTAGGACAGGGAGAGGGTCAGCCCCAGCATTTT.

A remark on this clone: Other DNA sequences in the sample encode the same CDR3. The chain links TRBV9 to TRBJ2-1; D is ambiguous. V was clipped by 2 bases and J by 0 bases, with 6 bases between them. The CDR3 has 14 amino acids. Germline V CDR1 and CDR2: SGDLS, YYNGEE. The CDR3 region has the DNA TGTGCCAGCAGCGTCGGAAGCTCCTACAATGAGCAGTTCTTC. It is translated as CASSVGSSYNEQFF.

The chain couples TRBV5-6 to TRBJ1-4, with 9 bases matching TRBD1. Germline lookup yields CDR1 SGHDT and CDR2 YYEEEE. The length of the CDR3 is 16 residues. V lost 4 bases, J lost 7 bases, and 11 bases stayed unmatched. This CDR3 reads CASSAGQGLKSEKLFF. In DNA form, the CDR3 reads TGTGCCAGCAGCGCGGGACAGGGCTTGAAGTCTGAAAAACTGTTTTTT.

This chain uses TRBV11-2 with TRBJ2-3; TRBD1 matches at 8 bases. After removal of 1 base from V and 3 bases from J, the junction contained 6 bases not matched to a gene. This CDR3 spans 16 amino acids. CDR1 and CDR2 from the germline V gene are SGHAT and FQNNGV. For the CDR3, the DNA is TGTGCCAGCAGCTTAGGGACAGGGAAGGGGACAGATACGCAGTATTTT. It translates to CASSLGTGKGTDTQYF.

In its sample, this clone was seen once. The rearrangement links TRBV4-3 to TRBJ2-1; D gene ambiguous. V dropped 1 base and J dropped 2 bases, with 12 bases sitting between them. Germline V CDR1 and CDR2: LGHNA, YSLEER. CDR3 length equals 16 residues. CDR3 loop: CASSQGASAPYNEQFF. Here the CDR3 DNA reads TGCGCCAGCAGCCAAGGAGCGTCTGCCCCCTACAATGAGCAGTTCTTC.

The chain links TRBV25-1 to TRBJ2-5, with no clear D. The germline V gene has CDR1 MGHDK and CDR2 SYGVNS. V was pared by 7 bases and J by 2 bases, with 11 bases between. The CDR3 spans 13 residues. CDR3 in amino acids: CASTPRLQETQYF. In DNA, the CDR3 is TGTGCCAGCACCCCCCGGCTACAAGAGACCCAGTACTTC.

This clone was recorded only once. This rearrangement joins TRBV5-1 to TRBJ2-1; D may be TRBD2 (6 bases). Germline CDR1 and CDR2: SGHRS and YFSETQ. The CDR3 spans 15 residues. V dropped 6 bases and J dropped 2 bases, with 15 bases sitting between them. The CDR3, as DNA: TGCGCCAGCAAAAGACTCCGCGGGGCCTACAATGAGCAGTTCTTC. This gives the protein CASKRLRGAYNEQFF.

The CDR3 nucleotides read TGTGCCAGTAGTAGGGGAGGGAACATTCAGTACTTC. Residues: CASSRGGNIQYF. The gene calls are TRBV19 and TRBJ2-4; 7 nucleotides align to TRBD2. The CDR3 loop spans 12 amino acids. V dropped 4 bases and J dropped 7; count of bases not matched to a gene: 1. CDR1 and CDR2 from the germline V gene are LNHDA and SQIVND (reference sequence). The variable domain in full, with the rest retrieved from reference TRBV19 and TRBJ2-4, is DGGITQSPKYLFRKEGQNVTLSCEQNLNHDAMYWYRQDPGQGLRLIYYSQIVNDFQKGDIAEGYSVSREKKESFPLTVTSAQKNPTAFYLCASSRGGNIQYFGAGTRLSVL.